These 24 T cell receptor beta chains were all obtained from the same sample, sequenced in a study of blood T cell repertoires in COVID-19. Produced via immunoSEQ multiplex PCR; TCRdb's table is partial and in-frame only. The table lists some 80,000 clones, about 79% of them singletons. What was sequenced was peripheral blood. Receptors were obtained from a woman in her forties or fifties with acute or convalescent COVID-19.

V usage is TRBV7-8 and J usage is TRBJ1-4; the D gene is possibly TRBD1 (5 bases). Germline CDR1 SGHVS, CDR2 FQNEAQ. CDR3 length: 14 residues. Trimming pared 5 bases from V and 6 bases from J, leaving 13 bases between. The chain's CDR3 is CASSPTLTDEKLFF. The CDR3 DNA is TGTGCCAGCAGCCCTACTCTGACAGATGAAAAACTGTTTTTT.

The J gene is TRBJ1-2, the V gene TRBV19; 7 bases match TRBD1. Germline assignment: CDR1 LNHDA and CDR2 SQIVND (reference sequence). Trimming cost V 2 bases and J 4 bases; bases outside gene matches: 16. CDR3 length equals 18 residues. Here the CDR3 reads CASSIKGALGQTSYGYTF. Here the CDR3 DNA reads TGTGCCAGTAGTATAAAGGGGGCCCTGGGGCAGACTTCCTATGGCTACACCTTC.

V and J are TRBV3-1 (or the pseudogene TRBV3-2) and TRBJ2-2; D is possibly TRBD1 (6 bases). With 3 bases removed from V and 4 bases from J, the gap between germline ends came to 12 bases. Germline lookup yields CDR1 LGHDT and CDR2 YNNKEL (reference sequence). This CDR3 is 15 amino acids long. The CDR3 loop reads CASSHGGAGTGELFF. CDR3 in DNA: TGTGCCAGCAGCCATGGGGGCGCGGGCACCGGGGAGCTGTTTTTT.

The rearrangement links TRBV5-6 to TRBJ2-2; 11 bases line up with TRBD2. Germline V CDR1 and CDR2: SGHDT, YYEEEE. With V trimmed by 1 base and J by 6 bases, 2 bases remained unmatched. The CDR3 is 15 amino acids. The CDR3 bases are TGTGCCAGCAGCTTGACTAGCGGGAGCGCCGGGGAGCTGTTTTTT. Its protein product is CASSLTSGSAGELFF.

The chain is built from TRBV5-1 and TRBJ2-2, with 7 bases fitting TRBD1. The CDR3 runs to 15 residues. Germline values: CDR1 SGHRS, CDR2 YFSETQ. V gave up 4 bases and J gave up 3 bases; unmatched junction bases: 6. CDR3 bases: TGCGCCAGCAGCGATCCGACAGGGTACACCGGGGAGCTGTTTTTT. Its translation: CASSDPTGYTGELFF. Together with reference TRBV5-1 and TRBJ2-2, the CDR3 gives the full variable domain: KAGVTQTPRYLIKTRGQQVTLSCSPISGHRSVSWYQQTPGQGLQFLFEYFSETQRNKGNFPGRFSGRQFSNSRSEMNVSTLELGDSALYLCASSDPTGYTGELFFGEGSRLTVL.

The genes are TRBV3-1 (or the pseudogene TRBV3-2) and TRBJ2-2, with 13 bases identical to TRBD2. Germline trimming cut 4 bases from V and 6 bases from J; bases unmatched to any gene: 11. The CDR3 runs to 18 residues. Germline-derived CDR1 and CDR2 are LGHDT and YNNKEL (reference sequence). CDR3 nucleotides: TGTGCCAGCAGCCGGTGGACTAGCGGGGGATTCGGACCCGGGGAGCTGTTTTTT. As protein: CASSRWTSGGFGPGELFF.

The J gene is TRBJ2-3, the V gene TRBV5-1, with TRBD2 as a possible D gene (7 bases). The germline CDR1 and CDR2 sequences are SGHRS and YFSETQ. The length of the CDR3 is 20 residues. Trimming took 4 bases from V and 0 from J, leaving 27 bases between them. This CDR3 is CASSRLGRGGGLSSTDTQYF. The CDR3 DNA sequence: TGCGCCAGCAGCAGGTTGGGAAGGGGCGGGGGCCTTTCTAGCACAGATACGCAGTATTTT. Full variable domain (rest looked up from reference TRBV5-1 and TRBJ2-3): KAGVTQTPRYLIKTRGQQVTLSCSPISGHRSVSWYQQTPGQGLQFLFEYFSETQRNKGNFPGRFSGRQFSNSRSEMNVSTLELGDSALYLCASSRLGRGGGLSSTDTQYFGPGTRLTVL.

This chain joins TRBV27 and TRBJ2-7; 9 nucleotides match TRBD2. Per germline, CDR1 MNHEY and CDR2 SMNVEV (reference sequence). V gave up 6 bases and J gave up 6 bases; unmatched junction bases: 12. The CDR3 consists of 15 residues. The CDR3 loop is CASRFSGSVWAEQYF. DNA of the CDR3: TGTGCCAGCAGATTTAGCGGGAGCGTCTGGGCCGAGCAGTACTTC.

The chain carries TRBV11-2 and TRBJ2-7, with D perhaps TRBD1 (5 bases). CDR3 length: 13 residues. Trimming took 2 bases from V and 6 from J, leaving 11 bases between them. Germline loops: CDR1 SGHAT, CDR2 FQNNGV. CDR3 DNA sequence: TGTGCCAGCAGCTTAATCCAGGGCAGCGAGCAGTACTTC. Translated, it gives CASSLIQGSEQYF.

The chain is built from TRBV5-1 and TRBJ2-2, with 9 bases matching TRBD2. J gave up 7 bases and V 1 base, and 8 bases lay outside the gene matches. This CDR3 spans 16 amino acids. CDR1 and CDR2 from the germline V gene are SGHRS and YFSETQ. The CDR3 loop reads CASSLSSGASDGELFF. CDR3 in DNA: TGCGCCAGCAGCTTGTCTAGCGGGGCCTCGGACGGGGAGCTGTTTTTT.

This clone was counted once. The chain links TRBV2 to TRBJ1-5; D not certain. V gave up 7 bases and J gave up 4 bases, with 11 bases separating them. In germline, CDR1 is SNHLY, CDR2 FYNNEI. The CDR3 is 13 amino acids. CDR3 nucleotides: TGTGCCAGCATGAGTCTAGCGAATCAGCCCCAGCATTTT. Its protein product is CASMSLANQPQHF.

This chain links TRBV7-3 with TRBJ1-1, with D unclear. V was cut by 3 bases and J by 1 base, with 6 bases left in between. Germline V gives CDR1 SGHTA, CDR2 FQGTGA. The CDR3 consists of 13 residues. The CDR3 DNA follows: TGTGCCAGCAGCTTTAAGAGGAACACTGAAGCTTTCTTT. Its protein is CASSFKRNTEAFF.

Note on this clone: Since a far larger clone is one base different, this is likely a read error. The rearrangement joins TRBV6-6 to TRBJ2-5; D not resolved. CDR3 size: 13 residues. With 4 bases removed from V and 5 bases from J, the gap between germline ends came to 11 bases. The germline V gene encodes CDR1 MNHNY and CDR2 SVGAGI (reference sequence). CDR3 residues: CASSLAHGETQYF. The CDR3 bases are TGTGCCAGCAGTTTAGCCCATGGTGAGACCCAGTACTTC.

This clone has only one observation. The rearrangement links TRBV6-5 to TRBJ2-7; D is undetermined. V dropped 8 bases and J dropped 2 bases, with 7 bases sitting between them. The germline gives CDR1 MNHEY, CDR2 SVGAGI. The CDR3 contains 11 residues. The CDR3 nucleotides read TGTGCCAGCCTAGGAGCCTACGAGCAGTACTTC. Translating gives CASLGAYEQYF.

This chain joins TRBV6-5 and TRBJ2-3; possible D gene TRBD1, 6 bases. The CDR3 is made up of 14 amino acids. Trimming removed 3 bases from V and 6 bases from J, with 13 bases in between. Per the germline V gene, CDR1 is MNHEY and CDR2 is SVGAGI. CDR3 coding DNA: TGTGCCAGCAGTTATGAGGGGGATGAGGATACGCAGTATTTT. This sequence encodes CASSYEGDEDTQYF.

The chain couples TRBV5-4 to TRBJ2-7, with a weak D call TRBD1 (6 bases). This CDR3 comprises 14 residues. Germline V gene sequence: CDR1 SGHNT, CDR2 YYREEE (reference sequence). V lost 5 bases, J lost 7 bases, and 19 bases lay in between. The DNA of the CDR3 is TGTGCCAGCAGTTTCGACAGGTCATCCGAGGAGCAGTACTTC. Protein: CASSFDRSSEEQYF.

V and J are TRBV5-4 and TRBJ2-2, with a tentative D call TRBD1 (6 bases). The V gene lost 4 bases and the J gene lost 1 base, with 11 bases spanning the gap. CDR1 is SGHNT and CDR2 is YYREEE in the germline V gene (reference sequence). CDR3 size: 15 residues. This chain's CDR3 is CASSPLQGNTGELFF. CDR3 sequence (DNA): TGTGCCAGCAGCCCACTACAGGGGAACACCGGGGAGCTGTTTTTT.

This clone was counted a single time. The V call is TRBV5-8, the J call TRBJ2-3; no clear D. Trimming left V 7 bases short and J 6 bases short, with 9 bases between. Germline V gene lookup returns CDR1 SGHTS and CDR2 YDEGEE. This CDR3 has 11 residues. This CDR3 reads CASRIVDTQYF. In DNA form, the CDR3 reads TGTGCCAGCCGTATCGTGGATACGCAGTATTTT. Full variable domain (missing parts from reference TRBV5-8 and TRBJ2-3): EAGVTQSPTHLIKTRGQQATLRCSPISGHTSVYWYQQALGLGLQFLLWYDEGEERNRGNFPPRFSGRQFPNYSSELNVNALELEDSALYLCASRIVDTQYFGPGTRLTVL.

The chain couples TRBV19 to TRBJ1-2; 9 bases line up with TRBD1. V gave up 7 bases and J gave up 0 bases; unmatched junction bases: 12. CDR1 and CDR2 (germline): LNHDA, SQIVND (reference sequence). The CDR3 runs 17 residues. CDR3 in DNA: TGTGCCAGTACCCTCCCCGGGACAGGGTCAACTAACTATGGCTACACCTTC. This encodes CASTLPGTGSTNYGYTF.

The CDR3 loop is CASSSQGNQPQHF. The CDR3 nucleotides are TGTGCCAGTTCGTCACAGGGCAATCAGCCCCAGCATTTT. The chain has TRBV19 and TRBJ1-5; TRBD1 might be the D (5 bases). V was shortened by 8 bases and J by 2 bases, with 10 bases between the two germline ends. This CDR3 has 13 residues. Germline V gene sequence: CDR1 LNHDA, CDR2 SQIVND (reference sequence).

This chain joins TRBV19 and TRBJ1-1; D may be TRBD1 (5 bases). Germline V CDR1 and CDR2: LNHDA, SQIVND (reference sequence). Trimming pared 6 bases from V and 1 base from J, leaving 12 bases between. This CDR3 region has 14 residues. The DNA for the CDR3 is TGTGCCAGTAGCCGCGGACAAACGAACACTGAAGCTTTCTTT. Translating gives CASSRGQTNTEAFF. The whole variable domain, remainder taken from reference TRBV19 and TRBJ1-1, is DGGITQSPKYLFRKEGQNVTLSCEQNLNHDAMYWYRQDPGQGLRLIYYSQIVNDFQKGDIAEGYSVSREKKESFPLTVTSAQKNPTAFYLCASSRGQTNTEAFFGQGTRLTVV.

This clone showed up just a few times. Here the CDR3 reads CASSRTGGNTEAFF. CDR3 nucleotides: TGTGCCAGCAGCCGGACAGGAGGGAACACTGAAGCTTTCTTT. V usage is TRBV7-2 and J usage is TRBJ1-1; the match to TRBD1 covers 7 bases. This CDR3 has 14 residues. The junction had 4 bases not matched to a gene; V was cut back by 5 bases and J by 1 base. Germline CDR1 SGHTA, CDR2 FQGNSA.

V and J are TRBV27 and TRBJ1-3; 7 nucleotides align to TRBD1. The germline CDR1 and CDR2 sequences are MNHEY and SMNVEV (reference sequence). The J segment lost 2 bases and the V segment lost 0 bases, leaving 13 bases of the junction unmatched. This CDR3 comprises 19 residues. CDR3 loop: CASSLSRTGRRHPGNTIYF. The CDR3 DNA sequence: TGTGCCAGCAGTTTATCTAGGACAGGACGGAGGCACCCTGGAAACACCATATATTTT.

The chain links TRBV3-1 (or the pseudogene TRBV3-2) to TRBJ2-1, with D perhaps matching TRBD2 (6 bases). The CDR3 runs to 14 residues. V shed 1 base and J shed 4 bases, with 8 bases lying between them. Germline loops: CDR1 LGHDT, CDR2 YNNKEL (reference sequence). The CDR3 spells CASSQGGGYNEQFF. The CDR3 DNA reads TGTGCCAGCAGCCAAGGGGGAGGATACAATGAGCAGTTCTTC.